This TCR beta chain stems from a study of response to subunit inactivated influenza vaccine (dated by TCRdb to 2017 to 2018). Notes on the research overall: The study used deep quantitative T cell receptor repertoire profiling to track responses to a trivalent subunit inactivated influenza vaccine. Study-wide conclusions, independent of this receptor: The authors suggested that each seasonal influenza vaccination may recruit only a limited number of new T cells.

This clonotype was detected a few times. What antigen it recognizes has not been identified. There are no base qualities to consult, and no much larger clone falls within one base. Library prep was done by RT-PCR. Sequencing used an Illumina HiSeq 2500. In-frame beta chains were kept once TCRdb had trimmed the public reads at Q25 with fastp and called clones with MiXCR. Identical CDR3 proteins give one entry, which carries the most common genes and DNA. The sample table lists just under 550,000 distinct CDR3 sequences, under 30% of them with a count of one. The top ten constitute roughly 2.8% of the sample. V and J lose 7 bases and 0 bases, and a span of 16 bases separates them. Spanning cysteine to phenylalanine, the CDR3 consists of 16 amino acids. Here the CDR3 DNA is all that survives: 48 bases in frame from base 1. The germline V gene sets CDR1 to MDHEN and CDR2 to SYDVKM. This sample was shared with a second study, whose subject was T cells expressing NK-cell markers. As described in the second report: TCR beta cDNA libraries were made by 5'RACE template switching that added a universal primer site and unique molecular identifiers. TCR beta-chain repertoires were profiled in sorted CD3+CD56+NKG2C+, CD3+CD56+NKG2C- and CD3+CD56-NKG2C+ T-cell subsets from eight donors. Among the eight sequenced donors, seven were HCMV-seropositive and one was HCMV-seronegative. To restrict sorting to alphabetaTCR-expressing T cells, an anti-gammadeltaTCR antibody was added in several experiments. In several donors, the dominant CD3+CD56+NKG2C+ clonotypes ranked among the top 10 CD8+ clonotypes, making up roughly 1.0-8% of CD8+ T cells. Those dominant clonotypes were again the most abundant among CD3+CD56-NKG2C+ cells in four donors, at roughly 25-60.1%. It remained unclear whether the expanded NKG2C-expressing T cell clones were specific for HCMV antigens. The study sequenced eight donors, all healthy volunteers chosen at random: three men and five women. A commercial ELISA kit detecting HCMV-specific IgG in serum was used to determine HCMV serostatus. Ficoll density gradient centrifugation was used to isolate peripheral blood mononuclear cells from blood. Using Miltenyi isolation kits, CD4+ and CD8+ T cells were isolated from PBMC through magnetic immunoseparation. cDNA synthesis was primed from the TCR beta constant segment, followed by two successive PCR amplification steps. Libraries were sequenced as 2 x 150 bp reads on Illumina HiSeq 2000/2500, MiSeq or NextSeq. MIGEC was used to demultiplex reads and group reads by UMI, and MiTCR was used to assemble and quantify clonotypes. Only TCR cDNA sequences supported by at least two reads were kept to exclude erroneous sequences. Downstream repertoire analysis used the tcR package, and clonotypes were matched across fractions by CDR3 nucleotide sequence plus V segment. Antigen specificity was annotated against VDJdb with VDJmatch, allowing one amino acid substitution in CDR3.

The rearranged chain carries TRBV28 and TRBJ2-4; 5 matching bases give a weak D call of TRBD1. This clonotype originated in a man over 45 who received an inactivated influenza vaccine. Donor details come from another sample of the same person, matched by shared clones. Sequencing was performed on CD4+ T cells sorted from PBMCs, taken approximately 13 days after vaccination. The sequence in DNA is TGTGCCAGCACCTCTAGGGGCCAGCTAGCCAAAAACATTCAGTACTTC. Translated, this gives CASTSRGQLAKNIQYF.